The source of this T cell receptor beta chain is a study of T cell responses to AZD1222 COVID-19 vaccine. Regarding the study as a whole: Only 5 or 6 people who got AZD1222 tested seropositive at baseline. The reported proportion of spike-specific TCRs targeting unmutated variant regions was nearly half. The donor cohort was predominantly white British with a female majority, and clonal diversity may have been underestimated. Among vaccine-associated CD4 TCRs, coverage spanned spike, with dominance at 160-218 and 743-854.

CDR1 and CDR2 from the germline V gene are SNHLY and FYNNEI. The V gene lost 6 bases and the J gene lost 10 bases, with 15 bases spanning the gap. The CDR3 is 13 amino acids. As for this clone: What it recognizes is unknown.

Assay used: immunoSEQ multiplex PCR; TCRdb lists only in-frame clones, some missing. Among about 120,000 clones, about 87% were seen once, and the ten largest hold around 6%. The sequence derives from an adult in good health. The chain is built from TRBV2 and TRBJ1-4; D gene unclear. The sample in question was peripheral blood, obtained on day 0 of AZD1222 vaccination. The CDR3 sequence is CASSEVKRGKLFF. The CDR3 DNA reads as TGTGCCAGCAGCGAGGTAAAGCGCGGAAAACTGTTTTTT. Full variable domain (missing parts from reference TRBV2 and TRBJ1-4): EPEVTQTPSHQVTQMGQEVILRCVPISNHLYFYWYRQILGQKVEFLVSFYNNEISEKSEIFDDQFSVERPDGSNFTLKIRSTKLEDSAMYFCASSEVKRGKLFFGSGTQLSVL.